This T cell receptor (beta chain) was documented in a study of cytomegalovirus exposure and HLA in healthy donors. Comments on this clone: As yet, its antigen is unknown.

The PCR employed 60 Vbeta primers together with 13 Jbeta primers. Clones were sequenced by immunoSEQ multiplex PCR, and TCRdb holds only the in-frame ones, with some missing. The sample includes roughly 190,000 clones, around 87% of them seen just once. Regarding the study as a whole: Associated with cytomegalovirus, according to the listing, were 150 to 200 TCR beta chains. Indistinguishability led to the exclusion of some V segments, TRBV6-2 and TRBV6-3 included. Later analysis reportedly placed an Asian-associated ancestry cluster below the roughly 680-donor mean in N-insertions.

Per germline, CDR1 MGHRA and CDR2 YSYEKL. The CDR3 runs 17 residues. Trimming cost V 2 bases and J 2 bases, with 16 bases left between them. Specimen: PBMCs. This clonotype originated in a boy aged 2 to 10 in good health and CMV-seronegative. The chain combines TRBV4-1 with TRBJ1-5; D is perhaps TRBD1 (5 bases). This CDR3 is CASSQMPLGGGNQPQHF. In DNA form, the CDR3 reads TGCGCCAGCAGCCAAATGCCCCTGGGGGGGGGCAATCAGCCCCAGCATTTT.